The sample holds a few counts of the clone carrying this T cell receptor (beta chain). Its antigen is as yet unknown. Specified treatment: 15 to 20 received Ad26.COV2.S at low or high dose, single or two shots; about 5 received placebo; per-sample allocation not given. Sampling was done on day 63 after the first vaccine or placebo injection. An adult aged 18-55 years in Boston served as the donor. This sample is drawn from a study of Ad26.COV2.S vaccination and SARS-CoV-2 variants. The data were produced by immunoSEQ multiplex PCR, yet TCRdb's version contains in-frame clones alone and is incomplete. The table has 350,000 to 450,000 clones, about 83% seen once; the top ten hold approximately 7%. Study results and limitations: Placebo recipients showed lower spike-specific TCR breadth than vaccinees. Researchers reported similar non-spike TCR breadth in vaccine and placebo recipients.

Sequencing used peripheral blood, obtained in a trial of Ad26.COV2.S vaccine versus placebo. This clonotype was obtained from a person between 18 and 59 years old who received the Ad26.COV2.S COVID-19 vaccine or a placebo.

The CDR3 here is CASSSGQGNEAFF. DNA of the CDR3: TGTGCCAGCAGCTCCGGACAGGGGAATGAAGCTTTCTTT. The chain links TRBV11-3 to TRBJ1-1, with 9 bases aligning to TRBD1. The germline V gene has CDR1 SGHNT and CDR2 YENEEA. J lost 7 bases, V lost 4 bases, and 4 bases had no gene match. This CDR3 contains 13 residues. Variable domain in full (rest from reference TRBV11-3 and TRBJ1-1): EAGVVQSPRYKIIEKKQPVAFWCNPISGHNTLYWYLQNLGQGPELLIRYENEEAVDDSQLPKDRFSAERLKGVDSTLKIQPAELGDSAVYLCASSSGQGNEAFFGQGTRLTVV.